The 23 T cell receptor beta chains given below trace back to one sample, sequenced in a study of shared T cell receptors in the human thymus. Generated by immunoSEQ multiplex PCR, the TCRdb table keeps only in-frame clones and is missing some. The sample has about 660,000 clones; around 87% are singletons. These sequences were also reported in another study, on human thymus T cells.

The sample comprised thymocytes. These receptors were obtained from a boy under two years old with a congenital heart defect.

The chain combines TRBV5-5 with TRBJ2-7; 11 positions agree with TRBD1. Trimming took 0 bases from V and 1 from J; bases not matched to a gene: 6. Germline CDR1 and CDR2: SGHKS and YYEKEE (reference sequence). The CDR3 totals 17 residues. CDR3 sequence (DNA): TGTGCCAGCAGCTTGGAGGGACAGGGGGATCCTTCCTACGAGCAGTACTTC. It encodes CASSLEGQGDPSYEQYF.

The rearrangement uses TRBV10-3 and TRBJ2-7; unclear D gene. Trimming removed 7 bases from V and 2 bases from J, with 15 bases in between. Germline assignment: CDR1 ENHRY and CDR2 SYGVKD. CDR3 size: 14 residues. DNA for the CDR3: TGTGCCATCACCTCTAGACCCGCGACCTACGAGCAGTACTTC. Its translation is CAITSRPATYEQYF.

The CDR3 sequence is CASSESIAGGSGELFF. The CDR3 nucleotides are TGTGCCAGCAGTGAAAGTATAGCGGGTGGTTCCGGGGAGCTGTTTTTT. This chain uses TRBV6-1 with TRBJ2-2, with 7 nucleotides matching TRBD2. Germline CDR1 is MNHNS and CDR2 is SASEGT. The CDR3 extends over 16 amino acids. The ends lost 2 bases at V and 6 bases at J; junction bases unmatched: 9.

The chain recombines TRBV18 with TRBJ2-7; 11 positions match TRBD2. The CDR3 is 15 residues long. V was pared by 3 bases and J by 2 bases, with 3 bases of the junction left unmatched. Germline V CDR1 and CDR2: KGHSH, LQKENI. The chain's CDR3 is CASSPTSGGPYEQYF. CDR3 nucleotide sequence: TGTGCCAGCTCACCCACTAGCGGGGGCCCCTACGAGCAGTACTTC.

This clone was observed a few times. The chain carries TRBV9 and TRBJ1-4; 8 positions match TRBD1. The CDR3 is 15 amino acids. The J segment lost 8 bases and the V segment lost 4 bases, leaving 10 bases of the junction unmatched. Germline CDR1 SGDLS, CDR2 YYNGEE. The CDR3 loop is CASSPRTGWQEKLFF. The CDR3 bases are TGTGCCAGCAGCCCGCGGACAGGGTGGCAGGAAAAACTGTTTTTT.

CDR3 amino acids: CASSPEPSGSRKDTQYF. DNA for the CDR3: TGTGCCAGCAGCCCCGAACCTAGCGGGAGCAGGAAAGATACGCAGTATTTT. The J gene is TRBJ2-3, the V gene TRBV7-7; 10 bases are shared with TRBD2. Germline V gene sequence: CDR1 SSHAT, CDR2 FNYEAQ (reference sequence). V trimming: 5 bases; J trimming: 5 bases; junction bases outside the gene matches: 13. CDR3 length equals 17 residues.

In DNA, the CDR3 is TGCAGTGCCCAGGTGGGCACTGAAGCTTTCTTT. This gives the protein CSAQVGTEAFF. The chain couples TRBV20-1 to TRBJ1-1; the D is unclear. CDR3 size: 11 residues. Trimming cost V 6 bases and J 4 bases, with 9 bases left between them. Germline values: CDR1 DFQATT, CDR2 SNEGSKA (reference sequence).

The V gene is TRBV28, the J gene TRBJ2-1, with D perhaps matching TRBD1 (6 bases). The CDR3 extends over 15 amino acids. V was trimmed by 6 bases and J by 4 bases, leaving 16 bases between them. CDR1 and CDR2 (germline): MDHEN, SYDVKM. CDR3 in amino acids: CASSRPGHHYNEQFF. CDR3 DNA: TGTGCCAGCAGCCGCCCGGGACACCATTACAATGAGCAGTTCTTC. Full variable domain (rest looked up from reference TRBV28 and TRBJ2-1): DVKVTQSSRYLVKRTGEKVFLECVQDMDHENMFWYRQDPGLGLRLIYFSYDVKMKEKGDIPEGYSVSREKKERFSLILESASTNQTSMYLCASSRPGHHYNEQFFGPGTRLTVL.

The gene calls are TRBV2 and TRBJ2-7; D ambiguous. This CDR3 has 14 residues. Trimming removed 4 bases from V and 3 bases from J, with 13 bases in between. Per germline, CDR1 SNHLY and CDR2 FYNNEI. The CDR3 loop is CASSVRERGYEQYF. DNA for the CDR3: TGTGCCAGCAGTGTCAGAGAGAGAGGCTACGAGCAGTACTTC.

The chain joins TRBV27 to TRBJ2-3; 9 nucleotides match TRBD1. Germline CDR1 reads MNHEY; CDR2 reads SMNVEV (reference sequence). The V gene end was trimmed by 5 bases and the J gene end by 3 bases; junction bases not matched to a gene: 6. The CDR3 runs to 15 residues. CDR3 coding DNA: TGTGCCAGCAGTCTAGGGACAGGGCGGACAGATACGCAGTATTTT. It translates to CASSLGTGRTDTQYF.

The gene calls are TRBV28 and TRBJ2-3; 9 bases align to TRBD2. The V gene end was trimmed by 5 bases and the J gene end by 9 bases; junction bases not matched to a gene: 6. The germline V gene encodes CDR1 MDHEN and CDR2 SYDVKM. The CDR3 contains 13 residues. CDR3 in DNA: TGTGCCAGCAGTCATTCTAGCGGGGAAACGCAGTATTTT. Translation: CASSHSSGETQYF.

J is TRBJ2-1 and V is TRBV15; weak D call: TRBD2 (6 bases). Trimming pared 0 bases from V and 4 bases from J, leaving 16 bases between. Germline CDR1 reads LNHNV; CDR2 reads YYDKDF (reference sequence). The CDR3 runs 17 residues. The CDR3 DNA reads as TGTGCCACCAGCAGAGAGGGGTTATCTAGCGTGTACAATGAGCAGTTCTTC. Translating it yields CATSREGLSSVYNEQFF.

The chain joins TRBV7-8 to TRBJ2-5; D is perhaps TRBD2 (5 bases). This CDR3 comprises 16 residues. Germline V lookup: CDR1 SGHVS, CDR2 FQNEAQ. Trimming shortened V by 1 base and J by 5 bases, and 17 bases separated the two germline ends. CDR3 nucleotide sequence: TGTGCCAGCAGCTTAGTATTAGGACCGACGGGGGAGACCCAGTACTTC. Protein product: CASSLVLGPTGETQYF.

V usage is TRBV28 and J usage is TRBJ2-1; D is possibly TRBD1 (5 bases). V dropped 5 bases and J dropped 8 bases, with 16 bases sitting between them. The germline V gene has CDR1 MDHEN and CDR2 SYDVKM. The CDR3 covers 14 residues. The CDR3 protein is CASSPQGPAYEQFF. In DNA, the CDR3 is TGTGCCAGCAGTCCCCAGGGCCCGGCATATGAGCAGTTCTTC.

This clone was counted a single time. CDR3 coding DNA: TGTGCCAGCAGCCTACGAAGGGGAGAGACCCAGTACTTC. Translating gives CASSLRRGETQYF. The chain joins TRBV11-3 to TRBJ2-5; D may be TRBD1 (5 bases). Trimming removed 5 bases from V and 4 bases from J, with 11 bases in between. Germline lookup yields CDR1 SGHNT and CDR2 YENEEA. CDR3 length: 13 residues.

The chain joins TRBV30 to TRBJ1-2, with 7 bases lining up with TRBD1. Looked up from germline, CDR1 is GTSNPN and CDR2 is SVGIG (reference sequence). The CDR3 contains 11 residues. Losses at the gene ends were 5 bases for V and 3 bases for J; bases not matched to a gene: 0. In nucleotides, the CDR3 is TGTGCCTGGGGGACAGACTATGGCTACACCTTC. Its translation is CAWGTDYGYTF.

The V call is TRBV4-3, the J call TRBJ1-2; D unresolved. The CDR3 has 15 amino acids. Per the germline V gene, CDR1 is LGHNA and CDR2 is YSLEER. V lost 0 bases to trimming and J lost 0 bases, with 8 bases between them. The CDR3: CASSQDLQANYGYTF. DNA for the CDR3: TGCGCCAGCAGCCAAGACTTGCAGGCTAACTATGGCTACACCTTC.

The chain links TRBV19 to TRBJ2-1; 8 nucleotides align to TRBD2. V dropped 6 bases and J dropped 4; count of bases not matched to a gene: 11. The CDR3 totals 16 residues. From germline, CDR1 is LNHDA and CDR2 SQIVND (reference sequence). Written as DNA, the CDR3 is TGTGCCAGTAGCCATGGGGGGACTAGAAATTACAATGAGCAGTTCTTC. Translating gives CASSHGGTRNYNEQFF. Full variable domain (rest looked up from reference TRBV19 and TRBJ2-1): DGGITQSPKYLFRKEGQNVTLSCEQNLNHDAMYWYRQDPGQGLRLIYYSQIVNDFQKGDIAEGYSVSREKKESFPLTVTSAQKNPTAFYLCASSHGGTRNYNEQFFGPGTRLTVL.

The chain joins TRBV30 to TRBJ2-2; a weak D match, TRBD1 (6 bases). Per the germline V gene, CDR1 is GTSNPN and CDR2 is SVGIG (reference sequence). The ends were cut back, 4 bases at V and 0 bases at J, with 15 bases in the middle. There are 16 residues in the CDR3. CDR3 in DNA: TGTGCCTGGAAGGCTCCGGGACAAACGAACACCGGGGAGCTGTTTTTT. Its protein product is CAWKAPGQTNTGELFF.

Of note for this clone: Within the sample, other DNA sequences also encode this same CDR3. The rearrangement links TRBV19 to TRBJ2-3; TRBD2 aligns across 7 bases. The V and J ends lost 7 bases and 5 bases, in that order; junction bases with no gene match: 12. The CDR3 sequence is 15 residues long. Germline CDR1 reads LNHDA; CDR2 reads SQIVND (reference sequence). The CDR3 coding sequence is TGTGCCAGTAAGGGAAGGGAGGGGCAAGGAGATACGCAGTATTTT. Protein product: CASKGREGQGDTQYF.

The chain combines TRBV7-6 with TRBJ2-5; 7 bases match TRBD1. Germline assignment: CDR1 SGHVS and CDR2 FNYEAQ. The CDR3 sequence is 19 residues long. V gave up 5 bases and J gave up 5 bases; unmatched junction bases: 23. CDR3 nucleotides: TGTGCCAGCAGCGCAACTATAGGCAGGGGGTTCCATCAGGGGGAGACCCAGTACTTC. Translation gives CASSATIGRGFHQGETQYF.

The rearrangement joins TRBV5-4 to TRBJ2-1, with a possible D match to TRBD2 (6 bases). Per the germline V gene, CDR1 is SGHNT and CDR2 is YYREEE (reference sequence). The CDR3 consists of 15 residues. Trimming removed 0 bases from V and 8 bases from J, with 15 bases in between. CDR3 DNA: TGTGCCAGCAGCTTGGGAGCGGGCGACGATCATGAGCAGTTCTTC. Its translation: CASSLGAGDDHEQFF.

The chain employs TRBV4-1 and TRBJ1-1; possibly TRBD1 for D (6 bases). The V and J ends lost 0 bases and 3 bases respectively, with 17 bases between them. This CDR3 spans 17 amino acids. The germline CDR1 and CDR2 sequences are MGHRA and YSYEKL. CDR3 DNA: TGCGCCAGCAGCCAAGATGCCAAAGGAGGACAGCACACTGAAGCTTTCTTT. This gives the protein CASSQDAKGGQHTEAFF.